These 14 T cell receptor beta chains were all obtained from the same sample, sequenced in a study of T cells in Graves' hyperthyroidism and ophthalmopathy. Researchers amplified the TCR beta CDR3 regions from RNA transcripts. The HTBI primer set was used in a first-round RT-PCR of the TCR CDR3. From the multiplex PCR reads, TCRdb called clonotypes with MiXCR, one entry per CDR3 protein. The sample shows about 840,000 distinct CDR3 sequences, about two fifths of them seen only once. The sequencing input was blood. These receptors were obtained from a man between 18 and 29 years old with Graves' hyperthyroidism.

This chain links TRBV19 with TRBJ1-1; 7 bases fit TRBD1. The CDR3 sequence is 12 residues long. The V segment lost 6 bases and the J segment 7 bases; nucleotides outside the gene matches: 5. CDR1 is LNHDA and CDR2 is SQIVND in the germline V gene (reference sequence). DNA for the CDR3: TGTGCCAGTAGAGGACAGGCAATTGAAGCTTTCTTT. Protein product: CASRGQAIEAFF.

V is TRBV5-4 and J is TRBJ2-5, with 10 bases fitting TRBD2. The J segment lost 5 bases and the V segment lost 2 bases, leaving 9 bases of the junction unmatched. In germline, CDR1 is SGHNT, CDR2 YYREEE (reference sequence). The CDR3 covers 16 residues. The CDR3 reads CASSFDSSGGLETQYF. The CDR3 nucleotides are TGTGCCAGCAGCTTCGACTCTAGCGGGGGATTGGAGACCCAGTACTTC.

V and J are TRBV20-1 and TRBJ2-7, with D perhaps assigned TRBD1 or TRBD2 (5 bases each). The CDR3 loop spans 13 amino acids. CDR1 is DFQATT, CDR2 SNEGSKA, per germline (reference sequence). V lost 5 bases, J lost 3 bases, and 14 bases lay in between. CDR3 residues: CSARDEVSYEQYF. The CDR3 DNA is TGCAGTGCTCGGGACGAAGTAAGCTACGAGCAGTACTTC.

V is TRBV10-3 and J is TRBJ2-1; 7 bases are shared with TRBD2. The CDR3 has 14 amino acids. From germline, CDR1 is ENHRY and CDR2 SYGVKD. V was clipped by 6 bases and J by 5 bases; unmatched bases: 7. Written as DNA, the CDR3 is TGTGCCATCAGCAACCGGGACTACAACAATGAGCAGTTCTTC. It is translated as CAISNRDYNNEQFF.

This clonotype was seen many times. The rearrangement uses TRBV29-1 and TRBJ2-5; 9 bases are a match to TRBD1. J gave up 5 bases and V 7 bases, and 8 bases lay outside the gene matches. Germline CDR1 reads SQVTM; CDR2 reads ANQGSEA. CDR3 length equals 13 residues. For the CDR3, the DNA is TGCAGCGCACAGGGGGCCTTGTCGGAGACCCAGTACTTC. Protein: CSAQGALSETQYF.

As concerns this clonotype: The junction departs from the called germline gene at one end, perhaps through a read error. The chain joins TRBV4-3 to TRBJ2-2; 9 bases are shared with TRBD2. Germline CDR1 is LGHNA and CDR2 is YSLEER. This CDR3 is 15 amino acids long. This CDR3 is CASRPGLAYTGELFF. DNA of the CDR3: TGCGCCAGCAGACCCGGACTAGCGTACACAGGGGAGCTGTTTTTT.

The rearrangement links TRBV7-9 to TRBJ1-5; 9 bases match TRBD1. This CDR3 has 14 residues. V dropped 2 bases and J dropped 9; count of bases not matched to a gene: 5. Germline CDR1 and CDR2: SEHNR and FQNEAQ (reference sequence). The CDR3 protein is CASSLPGQGRPQHF. The CDR3 DNA reads TGTGCCAGCAGCTTACCGGGACAGGGAAGGCCCCAGCATTTT.

This clonotype was counted ten times or more. V usage is TRBV2 and J usage is TRBJ2-7; D is uncertain. CDR1 is SNHLY, CDR2 FYNNEI, per germline. V lost 7 bases and J 1 base, leaving 8 bases between the germline ends. The CDR3 is made up of 12 amino acids. CDR3 in DNA: TGTGCCAGCAAGGTCACTTCCTACGAGCAGTACTTC. This translates into CASKVTSYEQYF.

The sample holds a few counts of this clonotype. A read error is likely here: a far larger clone is one base away. This chain links TRBV13 with TRBJ1-5; TRBD1 is a possible D gene (5 bases). CDR3 length equals 14 residues. Germline V CDR1 and CDR2: PRHDT, FYEKMQ (reference sequence). The germline V and J ends were trimmed by 3 bases and 6 bases, with 12 bases remaining between them. CDR3 sequence (DNA): TGTGCCAGCAGCTTCGGGGGGGGAGGTCAGCCCCAGCATTTT. Its translation is CASSFGGGGQPQHF.

The DNA for the CDR3 is TGCAGTGCTAGCCTCCACTTACAGGGATGGACTGAAGCTTTCTTT. It is translated as CSASLHLQGWTEAFF. This rearrangement joins TRBV20-1 to TRBJ1-1; D perhaps matches TRBD1 (6 bases). This CDR3 comprises 15 residues. The germline V gene encodes CDR1 DFQATT and CDR2 SNEGSKA (reference sequence). The V end was cut by 3 bases, the J end by 5 bases, with 19 bases between.

This clonotype was seen at least ten times. The rearrangement joins TRBV20-1 to TRBJ1-2, with a weak D call TRBD1 (6 bases). The CDR3 runs to 12 residues. Germline assignment: CDR1 DFQATT and CDR2 SNEGSKA (reference sequence). The ends were cut back, 6 bases at V and 7 bases at J, with 15 bases in the middle. As DNA, the CDR3 is TGCAGTGCCAGCGCACAGGGACTTGGCTACACCTTC. Translating it yields CSASAQGLGYTF.

The J gene is TRBJ1-2, the V gene TRBV7-2; D is perhaps TRBD1 (5 bases). Trimming pared 1 base from V and 7 bases from J, leaving 16 bases between. The CDR3 is 15 amino acids. Per the germline V gene, CDR1 is SGHTA and CDR2 is FQGNSA. CDR3 residues: CASSLGTGLSGGYTF. CDR3 sequence (DNA): TGTGCCAGCAGCTTAGGAACGGGGCTCTCCGGTGGCTACACCTTC.

This clonotype has a count of ten or more. The chain recombines TRBV10-3 with TRBJ1-5; TRBD1 aligns across 10 bases. With V trimmed by 6 bases and J by 5 bases, 4 bases remained unmatched. The CDR3 loop spans 14 amino acids. Germline lookup yields CDR1 ENHRY and CDR2 SYGVKD. This chain's CDR3 is CAISLGQGDQPQHF. In DNA form, the CDR3 reads TGTGCCATCAGCCTTGGACAGGGGGATCAGCCCCAGCATTTT.

The J gene is TRBJ1-4, the V gene TRBV6-5; D gene uncertain. This CDR3 is 14 amino acids long. V shed 4 bases and J shed 6 bases, with 12 bases lying between them. Germline loops: CDR1 MNHEY, CDR2 SVGAGI. The CDR3: CASSWTTGDEKLFF. CDR3 bases: TGTGCCAGCAGTTGGACCACCGGGGATGAAAAACTGTTTTTT.